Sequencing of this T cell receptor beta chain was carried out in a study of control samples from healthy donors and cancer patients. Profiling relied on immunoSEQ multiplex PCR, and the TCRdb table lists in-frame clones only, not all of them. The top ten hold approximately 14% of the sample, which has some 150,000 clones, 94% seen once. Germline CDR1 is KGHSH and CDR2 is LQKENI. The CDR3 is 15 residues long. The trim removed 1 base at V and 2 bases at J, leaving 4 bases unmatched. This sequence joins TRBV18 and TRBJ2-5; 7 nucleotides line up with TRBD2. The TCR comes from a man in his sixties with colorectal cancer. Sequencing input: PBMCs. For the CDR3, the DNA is TGTGCCAGCTCACCACGGCCGGGGGGACAAGAGACCCAGTACTTC. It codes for CASSPRPGGQETQYF.